A selection of T cell receptor beta chains follows, all from one sample in a study of cytomegalovirus exposure and HLA in healthy donors. Assay: immunoSEQ multiplex PCR; the TCRdb copy retains only in-frame clones and omits some. This repertoire shows some 92,000 clones, under 85% found once; its top ten account for roughly 9.8%. The sequencing input was PBMCs. Receptors were obtained from a man between 18 and 29 years old in good health and CMV-seropositive. The CDR3 runs from the conserved cysteine through the conserved F or W. A D gene is named only where the DNA matches it firmly. Size values are once, few and many counts, or a class for expanded clones, and some rows have none.

TRBJ2-7 TRBD1 . TRBV10-3 TGTGCCATCAGTGAGCCGATCGTTCAGGGGGCCTACGAGCAGTACTTC CAISEPIVQGAYEQYF
TRBJ1-4 . . TRBV7-9 TGTGCCAGCAGCTTAAGCTCAACTAATGAAAAACTGTTTTTT CASSLSSTNEKLFF
TRBJ1-3 . . TRBV29-1 TGCAGCGTTGAAGATCTTGGGCCCAAGGGAAACACCATATATTTT CSVEDLGPKGNTIYF
TRBJ2-7 . . TRBV2 TGTGCCAGCAGTGAAATACCGGGGAGCTCCTACGAGCAGTACTTC CASSEIPGSSYEQYF
TRBJ1-5 . . TRBV4-1 TGCGCCAGCAGCCCCAATCCGGGAATGGGCAATCAGCCCCAGCATTTT CASSPNPGMGNQPQHF
TRBJ2-7 . . TRBV30 TGTGCCTGGAGTGTAGCAGGGTCCTACGAGCAGTACTTC CAWSVAGSYEQYF
TRBJ2-4 TRBD1 . TRBV5-1 TGCGCCAGCAGCTATGAAACCGGGACAGGGGTCATTCAGTACTTC CASSYETGTGVIQYF
TRBJ1-5 TRBD1 . TRBV7-8 TGTGCCAGCAGCTTATCGGTTTTAAGGGGACAGGGTGTTGTTCAGCCCCAGCATTTT CASSLSVLRGQGVVQPQHF
TRBJ2-7 TRBD1 . TRBV7-6 TGTGCCAGCAGCGGACAGGGGGAAGAGCAGTACTTC CASSGQGEEQYF
TRBJ1-4 . . TRBV18 TGTGCCAGCTCACCACTGTCTGGGACAAACGAAAAACTGTTTTTT CASSPLSGTNEKLFF
TRBJ1-5 . . TRBV30 TGTGCCTGGAGTCGATACATTCAGGGGAATTTCGGCCAGCCCCAGCATTTT CAWSRYIQGNFGQPQHF
TRBJ2-3 TRBD2 . TRBV4-2 TGTGCCAGCAGCACACAGCGGGGTGGGGATACGCAGTATTTT CASSTQRGGDTQYF
TRBJ2-3 TRBD2 . TRBV7-3 TGTGCCAGCAGCCCGGGGGGCGGGGGGACCTCCGGGCCGTATTTT CASSPGGGGTSGPYF
TRBJ1-5 . . TRBV7-8 TGTGCCAGCAGCTTAGCTGCGGATCAGCCCCAGCATTTT CASSLAADQPQHF
TRBJ2-7 . few TRBV7-9 TGTGCCAGCAGGTCTACCTACGAGCAGTACTTC CASRSTYEQYF
TRBJ1-2 . . TRBV28 TGTGCCAGCAGTCAGGGACTGACGGGAGGCTACACCTTC CASSQGLTGGYTF
TRBJ2-5 . . TRBV5-1 TGCGCCAGCAGCCCCCATCAGGGTTTGTTAAAGACCCAGTACTTC CASSPHQGLLKTQYF
TRBJ1-3 . . TRBV28 TGTGCCAGCAGTCCACTGGGGCTGATCTCTGGAAACACCATATATTTT CASSPLGLISGNTIYF
TRBJ1-2 . . TRBV6-5 TGTGCCAGCAGTTCAGGGGTGATGGGCGGCTACACCTTC CASSSGVMGGYTF
TRBJ2-7 TRBD1 . TRBV4-1 TGCGCCAGCAGCCAAGGACAGGGTACCTACGAGCAGTACTTC CASSQGQGTYEQYF
TRBJ1-1 . . TRBV27 TGTGCCAGCCGGACGGGAATTGAAGCTTTCTTT CASRTGIEAFF
TRBJ2-5 TRBD2 . TRBV13 TGTGCCAGCAGCTCCCCTCAAGCGGGGGAAGAGACCCAGTACTTC CASSSPQAGEETQYF
TRBJ1-5 . . TRBV7-8 TGTGCCAGCAGCTTAGCTGACGGGAGCAATCAGCCCCAGCATTTT CASSLADGSNQPQHF
TRBJ2-3 TRBD2 . TRBV2 TGTGCCAGCAGGGGGAGGGAAAATACGCAGTATTTT CASRGRENTQYF
TRBJ2-3 TRBD2 . TRBV6-6 TGTGCCAGCAAACTGGACGGGCGGGGGGGCACAGATACGCAGTATTTT CASKLDGRGGTDTQYF
TRBJ2-7 . . TRBV30 TGTGCCTGGAGTGTACGCGGGACAGTCTCCTACGAGCAGTACTTC CAWSVRGTVSYEQYF
TRBJ2-1 TRBD2 once TRBV6-4 TGTGCCAGCAGCTTGGAGGGACTAGCGGGGGGAGGGGAGCAGTTCTTC CASSLEGLAGGGEQFF
TRBJ2-3 TRBD1 . TRBV9 TGTGCCAGCAGCGTAGAGGCGGGGACAGGTGCAGATACGCAGTATTTT CASSVEAGTGADTQYF
TRBJ1-5 . . TRBV27 TGTGCCAGCAGTTTTTCAGTTAATAGCAATCAGCCCCAGCATTTT CASSFSVNSNQPQHF
TRBJ1-4 TRBD1 . TRBV7-3 TGTGCCAGCAGCGCCGGGACAGGGGATGCAACTAATGAAAAACTGTTTTTT CASSAGTGDATNEKLFF
TRBJ1-3 TRBD1 . TRBV7-9 TGTGCCAGCAGCGCTGGGACAGGGGGTAGAAACTCTGGAAACACCATATATTTT CASSAGTGGRNSGNTIYF
TRBJ1-2 . . TRBV4-2 TGTGCCAGCAGCCAAGATCCGGACACTAACTATGGCTACACCTTC CASSQDPDTNYGYTF
TRBJ2-7 TRBD1 . TRBV7-9 TGTGCCAGCAGCTTAGGTGACGGGACAGCCACCGACGAGCAGTACTTC CASSLGDGTATDEQYF
TRBJ2-6 . . TRBV7-9 TGTGCCAGCAGAATAGGGCGACAGCACCACTCTGGGGCCAACGTCCTGACTTTC CASRIGRQHHSGANVLTF
TRBJ1-1 TRBD1 once TRBV7-9 TGTGCCAGCAGCGAAACAGGGGACCTGAACACTGAAGCTTTCTTT CASSETGDLNTEAFF
TRBJ2-7 TRBD1 . TRBV5-1 TGCGCCAGCAGCATTGACAGGGTTCCTCCATACGAGCAGTACTTC CASSIDRVPPYEQYF
TRBJ2-1 . . TRBV28 TGTGCCAGCAGTCAGGGCACCTACAATGAGCAGTTCTTC CASSQGTYNEQFF
TRBJ2-3 . . TRBV6-6 TGTGCCAGCCTCCGCAGGGCCCCTAGCACAGATACGCAGTATTTT CASLRRAPSTDTQYF
TRBJ2-7 . . TRBV4-1 TGCGCCAGCAGCCAAGGGGGGGGCCCCTACTACGAGCAGTACTTC CASSQGGGPYYEQYF
TRBJ2-1 TRBD2 . TRBV10-3 TGTGCCATCAGTGAGGGGGGGGAACAGTTCTTC CAISEGGEQFF
TRBJ2-1 . . TRBV19 TGTGCCAGTAGTATACAGGGGCGGGACAATGAGCAGTTCTTC CASSIQGRDNEQFF
TRBJ2-3 TRBD2 . TRBV5-1 TGCGCCAGCAGCGCCGAGCTAGCGGGTAACACAGATACGCAGTATTTT CASSAELAGNTDTQYF
TRBJ2-3 TRBD1 . TRBV7-9 TGTGCCAGCAGCTCAGGACAGGGGGCATCAGATACGCAGTATTTT CASSSGQGASDTQYF
TRBJ2-7 TRBD1 . TRBV9 TGTGCCAGCAGCGTCGGTAGTAGGGGGCGGGCAAACGAGCAGTACTTC CASSVGSRGRANEQYF
TRBJ2-7 . . TRBV4-1 TGCGCCAGCAGCTCCCCAGGGGCGAAAACCCACTACGAGCAGTACTTC CASSSPGAKTHYEQYF
TRBJ1-6 . . TRBV27 TGTGCCAGTGGGGATCCTAGCCCGTATTCACCCCTCCACTTT CASGDPSPYSPLHF